The clone carrying this T cell receptor (beta chain) has only a few counts. Generated by immunoSEQ multiplex PCR, the TCRdb table keeps only in-frame clones and is missing some. The data contain around 150,000 clones, approximately 82% of them seen just once; the ten biggest clones take up roughly 11%. The data are from a study of blood T cell repertoires in COVID-19. Trimming cost V 4 bases and J 0 bases, with 17 bases left between them. The CDR3 is made up of 17 amino acids. Germline CDR1 reads SNHLY; CDR2 reads FYNNEI. The chain recombines TRBV2 with TRBJ2-3, with D perhaps matching TRBD1 (5 bases). This sequence was found in a man between 60 and 75 years old who had recovered from COVID-19. Material: peripheral blood. CDR3 sequence (DNA): TGTGCCAGCAGTGTTCTAGGGGCGTCTACGAGCACAGATACGCAGTATTTT. Protein product: CASSVLGASTSTDTQYF.